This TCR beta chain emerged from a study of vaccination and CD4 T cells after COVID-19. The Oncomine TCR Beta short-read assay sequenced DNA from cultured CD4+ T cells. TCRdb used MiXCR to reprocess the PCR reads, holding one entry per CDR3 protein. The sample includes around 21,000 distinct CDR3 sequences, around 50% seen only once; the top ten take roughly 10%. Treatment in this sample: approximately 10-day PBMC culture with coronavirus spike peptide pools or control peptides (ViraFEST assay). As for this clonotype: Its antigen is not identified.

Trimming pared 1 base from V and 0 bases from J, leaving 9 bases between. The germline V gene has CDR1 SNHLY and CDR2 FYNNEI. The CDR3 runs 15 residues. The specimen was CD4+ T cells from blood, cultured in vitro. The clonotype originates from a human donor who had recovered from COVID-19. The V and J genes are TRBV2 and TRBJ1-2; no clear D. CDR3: CASSEGPGSNYGYTF. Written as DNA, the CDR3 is TGTGCCAGCAGTGAAGGCCCGGGTTCTAACTATGGCTACACCTTC.